What follows is one TCR beta chain and its context. Its target is not known. This CDR3 comprises 13 residues. V was trimmed by 5 bases and J by 7 bases, leaving 14 bases between them. The V gene's germline CDR1 is GTSNPN and CDR2 SVGIG (reference sequence). The source of the sample is a study of shared clonotypes between healthy human individuals. Study results and limitations: It was the few donors that limited the genetic and exposure-history diversity represented.

Running of the assay took place at deep level. What was sequenced on ten immunoSEQ deep assay plates was unsorted PBMC DNA. The protocol was immunoSEQ multiplex PCR, while the TCRdb copy is restricted to in-frame clones and leaves out a portion. The table shows over 400,000 clones, with 65% to 85% occurring only once. The specimen sequenced was PBMCs. The source is a woman aged 40 to 49 in good health. Some clones in this sample may be carry-over from other donors' samples. This chain uses TRBV30 with TRBJ1-4, with TRBD1 as a possible D gene (6 bases). As DNA, the CDR3 is TGTGCCTGGGAGGGGGTCCGCGGTGAAAAACTGTTTTTT. Translated: CAWEGVRGEKLFF.